This T cell receptor (beta chain) is from a study of T-cell reconstitution after alpha-beta-depleted transplantation in children. This clonotype was counted ten times or more. It was with unique molecular identifiers that the TCRbeta library was prepared. One entry per CDR3 protein results from TCRdb running MiXCR on the PCR reads. The sample shows 490,000 or so distinct CDR3 sequences, 12% of them seen only once. Deletions cut 6 bases from V and 0 bases from J, with 15 bases between. Germline CDR1 is MNHNS and CDR2 is SASEGT. The CDR3 has 15 residues. V is TRBV6-1 and J is TRBJ2-7; D tentatively fits TRBD1 or TRBD2 (5 bases each). The receptor's source is a human donor who donated a stem cell graft to a child with combined immunodeficiency. This specimen consisted of PBMCs from the stem cell graft donor, obtained from the stem cell graft. The CDR3 reads CASRPGTASSYEQYF. CDR3 in DNA: TGTGCCAGCAGGCCCGGGACGGCGAGCTCCTACGAGCAGTACTTC.